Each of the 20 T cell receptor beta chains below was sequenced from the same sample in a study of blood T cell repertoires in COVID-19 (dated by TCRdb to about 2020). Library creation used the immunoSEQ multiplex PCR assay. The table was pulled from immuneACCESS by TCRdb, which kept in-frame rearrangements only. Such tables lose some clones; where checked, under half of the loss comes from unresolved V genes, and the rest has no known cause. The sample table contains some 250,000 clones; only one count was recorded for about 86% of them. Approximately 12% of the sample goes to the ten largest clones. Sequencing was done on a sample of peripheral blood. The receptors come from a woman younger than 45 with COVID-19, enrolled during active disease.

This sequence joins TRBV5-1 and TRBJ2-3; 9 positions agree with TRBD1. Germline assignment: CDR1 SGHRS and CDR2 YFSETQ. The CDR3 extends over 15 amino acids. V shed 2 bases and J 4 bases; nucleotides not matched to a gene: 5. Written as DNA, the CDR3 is TGCGCCAGCAGCTTCCCTCGGACAGGGGCAGATACGCAGTATTTT. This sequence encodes CASSFPRTGADTQYF.

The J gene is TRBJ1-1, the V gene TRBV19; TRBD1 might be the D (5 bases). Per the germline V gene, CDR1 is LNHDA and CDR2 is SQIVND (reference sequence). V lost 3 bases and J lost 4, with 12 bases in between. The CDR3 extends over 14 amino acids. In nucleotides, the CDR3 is TGTGCCAGTAGTATGAGACGGGGGGGCACTGAAGCTTTCTTT. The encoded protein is CASSMRRGGTEAFF.

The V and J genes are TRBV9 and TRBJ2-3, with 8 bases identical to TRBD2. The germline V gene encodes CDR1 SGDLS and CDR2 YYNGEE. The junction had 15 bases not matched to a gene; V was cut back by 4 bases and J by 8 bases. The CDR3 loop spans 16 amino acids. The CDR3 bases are TGTGCCAGCAGCCCAATCGCGGGGGGTTCTCTTGTTACGCAGTATTTT. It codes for CASSPIAGGSLVTQYF.

CDR3 amino acids: CASSFGGGASLETQYF. The CDR3 nucleotides are TGTGCCAGCAGCTTCGGCGGGGGGGCGTCTTTAGAGACCCAGTACTTC. This chain connects TRBV5-6 to TRBJ2-5; 9 bases are shared with TRBD2. CDR3 size: 16 residues. V gave up 2 bases and J gave up 4 bases; unmatched junction bases: 9. CDR1 is SGHDT, CDR2 YYEEEE, per germline.

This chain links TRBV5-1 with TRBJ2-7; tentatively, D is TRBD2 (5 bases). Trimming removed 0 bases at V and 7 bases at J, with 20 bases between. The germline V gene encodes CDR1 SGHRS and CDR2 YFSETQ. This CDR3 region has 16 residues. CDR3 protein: CASSLETSPRVGEQYF. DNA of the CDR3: TGCGCCAGCAGCTTGGAAACTAGTCCACGCGTGGGGGAGCAGTACTTC.

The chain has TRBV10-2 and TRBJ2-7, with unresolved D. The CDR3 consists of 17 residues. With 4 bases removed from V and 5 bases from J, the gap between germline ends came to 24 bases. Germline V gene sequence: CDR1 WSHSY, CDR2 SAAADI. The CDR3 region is CASSGKAITKWNDEQYF. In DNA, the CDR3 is TGCGCCAGCAGTGGCAAGGCAATAACTAAGTGGAACGACGAGCAGTACTTC.

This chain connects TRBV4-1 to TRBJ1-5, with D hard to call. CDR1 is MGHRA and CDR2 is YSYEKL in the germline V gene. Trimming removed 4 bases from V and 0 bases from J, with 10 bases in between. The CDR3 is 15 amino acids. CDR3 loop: CASSLFADSNQPQHF. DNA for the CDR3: TGCGCCAGCAGCCTATTTGCGGATAGCAATCAGCCCCAGCATTTT.

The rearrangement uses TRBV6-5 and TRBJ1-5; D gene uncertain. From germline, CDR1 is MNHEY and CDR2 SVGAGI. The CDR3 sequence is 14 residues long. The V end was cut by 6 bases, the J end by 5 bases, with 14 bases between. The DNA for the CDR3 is TGTGCCAGCAGCCCGAACCTAGGCCATCAGCCCCAGCATTTT. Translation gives CASSPNLGHQPQHF.

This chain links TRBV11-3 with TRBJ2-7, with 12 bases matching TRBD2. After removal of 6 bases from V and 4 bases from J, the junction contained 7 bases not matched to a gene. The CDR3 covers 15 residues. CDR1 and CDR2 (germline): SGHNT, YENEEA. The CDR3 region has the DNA TGTGCCAGCAGACTACTAGCGGGGGGAGGATACGAGCAGTACTTC. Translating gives CASRLLAGGGYEQYF. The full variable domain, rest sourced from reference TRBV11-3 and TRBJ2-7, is EAGVVQSPRYKIIEKKQPVAFWCNPISGHNTLYWYLQNLGQGPELLIRYENEEAVDDSQLPKDRFSAERLKGVDSTLKIQPAELGDSAVYLCASRLLAGGGYEQYFGPGTRLTVT.

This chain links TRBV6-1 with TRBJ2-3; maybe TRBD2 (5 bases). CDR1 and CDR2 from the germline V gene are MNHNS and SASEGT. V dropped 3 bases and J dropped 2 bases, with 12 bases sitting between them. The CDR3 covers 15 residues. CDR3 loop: CASSDNAGPTDTQYF. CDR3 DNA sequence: TGTGCCAGCAGTGACAATGCGGGTCCCACAGATACGCAGTATTTT.

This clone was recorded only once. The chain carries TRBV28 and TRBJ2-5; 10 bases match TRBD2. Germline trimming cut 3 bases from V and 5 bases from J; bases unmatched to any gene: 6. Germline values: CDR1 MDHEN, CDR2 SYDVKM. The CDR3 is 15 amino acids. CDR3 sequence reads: CASSFPAGGLETQYF. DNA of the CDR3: TGTGCCAGCAGTTTCCCAGCGGGGGGGCTGGAGACCCAGTACTTC.

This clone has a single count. CDR3 in amino acids: CASKTGGLTDTQYF. In DNA form, the CDR3 reads TGTGCCAGCAAGACGGGGGGGTTGACAGATACGCAGTATTTT. V is TRBV7-9 and J is TRBJ2-3; 8 positions match TRBD2. Germline loops: CDR1 SEHNR, CDR2 FQNEAQ (reference sequence). The CDR3 extends over 14 amino acids. With 7 bases clipped from V and 3 bases from J, the junction kept 6 bases outside the gene matches.

The CDR3: CASSSRTGRSGNTIYF. CDR3 DNA sequence: TGTGCCAGCAGCTCCCGGACAGGGCGCTCTGGAAACACCATATATTTT. The V call is TRBV5-5, the J call TRBJ1-3; 8 bases agree with TRBD1. Trimming removed 3 bases from V and 0 bases from J; junction bases left unmatched: 5. In germline, CDR1 is SGHKS, CDR2 YYEKEE (reference sequence). The CDR3 runs 16 residues.

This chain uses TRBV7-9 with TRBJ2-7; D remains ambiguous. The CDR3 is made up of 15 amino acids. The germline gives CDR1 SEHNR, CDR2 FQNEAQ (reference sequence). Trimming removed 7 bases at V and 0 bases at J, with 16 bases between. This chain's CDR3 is CASNHPEQHSYEQYF. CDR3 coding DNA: TGTGCCAGCAACCACCCGGAACAGCACTCCTACGAGCAGTACTTC.

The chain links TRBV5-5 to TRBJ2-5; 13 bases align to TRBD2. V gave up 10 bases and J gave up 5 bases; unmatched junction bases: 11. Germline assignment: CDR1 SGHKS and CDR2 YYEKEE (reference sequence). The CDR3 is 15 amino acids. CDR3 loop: CAGKLGLAGRETQYF. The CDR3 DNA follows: TGTGCCGGTAAACTGGGACTAGCGGGGAGGGAGACCCAGTACTTC.

The CDR3 loop is CASSLAWAGTGELFF. DNA for the CDR3: TGCGCCAGCAGCTTGGCCTGGGCTGGCACCGGGGAGCTGTTTTTT. V usage is TRBV5-1 and J usage is TRBJ2-2; D not resolved. The CDR3 extends over 15 amino acids. Trimming removed 0 bases from V and 4 bases from J, with 10 bases in between. Germline-derived CDR1 and CDR2 are SGHRS and YFSETQ.

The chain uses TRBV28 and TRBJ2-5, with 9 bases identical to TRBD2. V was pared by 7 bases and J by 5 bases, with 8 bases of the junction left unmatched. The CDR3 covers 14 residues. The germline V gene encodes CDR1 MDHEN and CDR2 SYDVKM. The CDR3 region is CASNEAGGGETQYF. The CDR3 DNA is TGTGCCAGCAACGAAGCGGGGGGTGGGGAGACCCAGTACTTC.

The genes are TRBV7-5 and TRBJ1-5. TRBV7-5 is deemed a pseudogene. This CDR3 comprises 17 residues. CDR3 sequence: CVRSSRRGGRLNQPQHF. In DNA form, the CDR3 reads TGTGTCAGAAGCTCAAGGAGGGGGGGACGGTTGAATCAGCCCCAGCATTTT.

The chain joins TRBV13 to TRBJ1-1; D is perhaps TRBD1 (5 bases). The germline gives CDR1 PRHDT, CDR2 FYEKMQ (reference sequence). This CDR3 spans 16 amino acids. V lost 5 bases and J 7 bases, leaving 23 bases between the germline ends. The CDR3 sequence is CASSLNRNFGRGEAFF. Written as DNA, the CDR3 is TGTGCCAGCAGCCTAAATAGAAACTTTGGTAGGGGTGAAGCTTTCTTT.

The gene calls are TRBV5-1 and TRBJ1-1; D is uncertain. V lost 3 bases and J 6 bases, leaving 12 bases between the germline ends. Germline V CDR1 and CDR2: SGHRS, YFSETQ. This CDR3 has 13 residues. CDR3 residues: CASSSTGSPEAFF. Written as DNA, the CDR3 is TGCGCCAGCAGCTCCACCGGTTCCCCTGAAGCTTTCTTT.